This entry lists 27 T cell receptor beta chains sequenced from one sample in a study of shared clonotypes between healthy human individuals. Clones were sequenced by immunoSEQ multiplex PCR, and TCRdb holds only the in-frame ones, with some missing. The data hold approximately 480,000 clones, with roughly 79% observed a single time. The sample comprised PBMCs. The source is a woman in her thirties or forties in good health. Some clones in this sample may be carry-over from other donors' samples.

This sequence joins TRBV27 and TRBJ2-3; 9 nucleotides match TRBD2. The CDR3 runs 14 residues. CDR1 MNHEY and CDR2 SMNVEV come from the germline V gene (reference sequence). V lost 3 bases, J lost 5 bases, and 3 bases stayed unmatched. The CDR3 DNA sequence: TGTGCCAGCAGTTTGGGACTAGCCCAAGATACGCAGTATTTT. Protein: CASSLGLAQDTQYF.

This chain connects TRBV9 to TRBJ2-7; TRBD1 agrees at 10 bases. The V gene end was trimmed by 4 bases and the J gene end by 6 bases; junction bases not matched to a gene: 7. This CDR3 is built from 14 residues. The V gene's germline CDR1 is SGDLS and CDR2 YYNGEE. The CDR3 reads CASSHRDRGGEQYF. CDR3 coding DNA: TGTGCCAGCAGCCACCGGGACAGGGGAGGCGAGCAGTACTTC.

This rearrangement joins TRBV9 to TRBJ2-7; 7 positions match TRBD2. Germline assignment: CDR1 SGDLS and CDR2 YYNGEE. This CDR3 is built from 16 residues. After removal of 0 bases from V and 6 bases from J, the junction contained 12 bases not matched to a gene. The CDR3 here is CASSVEGDYRVGEQYF. Written as DNA, the CDR3 is TGTGCCAGCAGCGTAGAAGGGGACTACCGTGTTGGCGAGCAGTACTTC.

The rearrangement uses TRBV7-2 and TRBJ2-7; possible D gene TRBD2, 5 bases. Germline CDR1 and CDR2: SGHTA and FQGNSA. This CDR3 is 15 amino acids long. Trimming removed 3 bases from V and 3 bases from J, with 15 bases in between. The CDR3 region is CASSFLATLDYEQYF. CDR3 DNA sequence: TGTGCCAGCAGCTTTTTAGCGACACTCGACTACGAGCAGTACTTC.

A single count supports this clone. The rearrangement uses TRBV5-4 and TRBJ2-3; 12 bases agree with TRBD2. There are 17 residues in the CDR3. The V segment lost 4 bases and the J segment 0 bases; nucleotides outside the gene matches: 6. Germline V gene data show CDR1 as SGHNT and CDR2 as YYREEE (reference sequence). CDR3 protein: CASSPGLAGSSTDTQYF. The CDR3 DNA reads as TGTGCCAGCAGCCCCGGACTAGCGGGATCTAGCACAGATACGCAGTATTTT.

This clone turned up a few times. The chain links TRBV7-9 to TRBJ2-3; 14 nucleotides match TRBD2. Losses at the gene ends were 4 bases for V and 3 bases for J; bases not matched to a gene: 3. The CDR3 is 16 amino acids. CDR1 is SEHNR, CDR2 FQNEAQ, per germline (reference sequence). CDR3 DNA sequence: TGTGCCAGCAGCTCCGGGACTAGCGGGAGAACAGATACGCAGTATTTT. Amino acid sequence: CASSSGTSGRTDTQYF.

The rearrangement links TRBV18 to TRBJ1-2; TRBD1 is a possible D gene (5 bases). The CDR3 totals 19 residues. The germline CDR1 and CDR2 sequences are KGHSH and LQKENI. Trimming removed 3 bases from V and 0 bases from J, with 23 bases in between. The CDR3 sequence is CASSPRPTVLHLPNYGYTF. The CDR3 DNA sequence: TGTGCCAGCTCACCCCGGCCGACAGTCCTACATCTGCCTAACTATGGCTACACCTTC. The whole variable domain, remainder taken from reference TRBV18 and TRBJ1-2, is NAGVMQNPRHLVRRRGQEARLRCSPMKGHSHVYWYRQLPEEGLKFMVYLQKENIIDESGMPKERFSAEFPKEGPSILRIQQVVRGDSAAYFCASSPRPTVLHLPNYGYTFGSGTRLTVV.

The V gene is TRBV5-8, the J gene TRBJ1-4; the D is unclear. The germline V gene encodes CDR1 SGHTS and CDR2 YDEGEE. V lost 2 bases and J 4 bases, leaving 6 bases between the germline ends. The CDR3 loop spans 13 amino acids. The CDR3 DNA is TGTGCCAGCAGCTTTTCTATTAATGAAAAACTGTTTTTT. Encoded protein: CASSFSINEKLFF. The variable domain in full, with the rest retrieved from reference TRBV5-8 and TRBJ1-4, is EAGVTQSPTHLIKTRGQQATLRCSPISGHTSVYWYQQALGLGLQFLLWYDEGEERNRGNFPPRFSGRQFPNYSSELNVNALELEDSALYLCASSFSINEKLFFGSGTQLSVL.

For this clone: This sample includes further DNA sequences coding for the same CDR3. This chain links TRBV2 with TRBJ2-7; 10 positions match TRBD1. Germline loops: CDR1 SNHLY, CDR2 FYNNEI. CDR3 length: 13 amino acids. V trimming: 6 bases; J trimming: 3 bases; junction bases outside the gene matches: 2. The CDR3 sequence is CASSWDRGYEQYF. The CDR3 DNA sequence: TGTGCCAGCAGCTGGGACAGGGGCTACGAGCAGTACTTC. Based on the CDR3 plus reference TRBV2 and TRBJ2-7, the full variable domain is EPEVTQTPSHQVTQMGQEVILRCVPISNHLYFYWYRQILGQKVEFLVSFYNNEISEKSEIFDDQFSVERPDGSNFTLKIRSTKLEDSAMYFCASSWDRGYEQYFGPGTRLTVT.

The rearrangement uses TRBV7-9 and TRBJ2-7, with 8 bases fitting TRBD1. CDR1 SEHNR and CDR2 FQNEAQ come from the germline V gene (reference sequence). With 5 bases clipped from V and 2 bases from J, the junction kept 5 bases outside the gene matches. The CDR3 spans 14 residues. CDR3 sequence reads: CASSPRQGTYEQYF. CDR3 nucleotide sequence: TGTGCCAGCAGCCCTCGACAGGGGACCTACGAGCAGTACTTC.

J is TRBJ1-6 and V is TRBV19; D unclear. Germline CDR1 LNHDA, CDR2 SQIVND (reference sequence). The CDR3 has 12 residues. The V gene lost 5 bases and the J gene lost 7 bases, with 6 bases spanning the gap. The CDR3 DNA is TGTGCCAGTAGTCTGGAGAATTCACCCCTCCACTTT. Its translation: CASSLENSPLHF.

CDR3 bases: TGTGCCAGCAGCTTAGGGGGCAGGGGGCTCTATGGCTACACCTTC. Its protein is CASSLGGRGLYGYTF. The chain uses TRBV11-2 and TRBJ1-2; 8 bases are shared with TRBD1. V gave up 1 base and J gave up 4 bases; unmatched junction bases: 5. Per germline, CDR1 SGHAT and CDR2 FQNNGV. The CDR3 loop spans 15 amino acids.

As to this clone: Other DNA sequences in this sample translate to the same CDR3. This chain's CDR3 is CASTLSRGVNIQYF. CDR3 in DNA: TGTGCCAGCACTCTCTCCCGGGGGGTGAACATTCAGTACTTC. The chain couples TRBV28 to TRBJ2-4, with 7 nucleotides matching TRBD2. The CDR3 length is 14 residues. Germline V CDR1 and CDR2: MDHEN, SYDVKM. Losses at the gene ends were 7 bases for V and 7 bases for J; bases not matched to a gene: 10.

The chain employs TRBV30 and TRBJ1-2; 9 nucleotides match TRBD1. Germline CDR1 is GTSNPN and CDR2 is SVGIG (reference sequence). Trimming at V came to 2 bases and at J to 5 bases, leaving 18 bases not matched to a gene. There are 18 residues in the CDR3. The CDR3 sequence: CAWSSDGDRVPERYGYTF. DNA of the CDR3: TGTGCCTGGAGTTCCGATGGGGACAGGGTTCCCGAAAGATATGGCTACACCTTC.

A single count supports this clone. The V gene is TRBV6-1, the J gene TRBJ2-7; no firm D call. Trimming took 6 bases from V and 6 from J, leaving 18 bases between them. CDR3 size: 14 residues. Germline V lookup: CDR1 MNHNS, CDR2 SASEGT. The CDR3 DNA sequence: TGTGCCAGCAGCGACGTACAGAGTTACAGCGAGCAGTACTTC. It encodes CASSDVQSYSEQYF.

The V and J genes are TRBV30 and TRBJ2-7; 7 positions agree with TRBD2. Germline-derived CDR1 and CDR2 are GTSNPN and SVGIG (reference sequence). The J segment lost 9 bases and the V segment lost 2 bases, leaving 4 bases of the junction unmatched. This CDR3 is 11 amino acids long. This CDR3 reads CAWSPGGGQYF. The CDR3 bases are TGTGCCTGGAGTCCTGGGGGGGGGCAGTACTTC.

The chain employs TRBV6-5 and TRBJ2-7, with 13 nucleotides matching TRBD2. CDR3 length: 15 amino acids. Germline lookup yields CDR1 MNHEY and CDR2 SVGAGI. J gave up 2 bases and V 2 bases, and 0 bases lay outside the gene matches. CDR3 protein: CASSYGLAGAYEQYF. The CDR3 nucleotides are TGTGCCAGCAGTTACGGACTAGCGGGAGCCTACGAGCAGTACTTC.

The CDR3 loop reads CASSWIGLAKNIQYF. The CDR3 DNA reads as TGTGCCAGCAGCTGGATCGGACTAGCCAAAAACATTCAGTACTTC. The rearrangement uses TRBV7-8 and TRBJ2-4; tentatively, D is TRBD2 (5 bases). This CDR3 is 15 amino acids long. Germline V gives CDR1 SGHVS, CDR2 FQNEAQ. V dropped 4 bases and J dropped 0 bases, with 10 bases sitting between them.

A few counts support this clone. J is TRBJ2-7 and V is TRBV9; the D gene is possibly TRBD1 (6 bases). CDR1 is SGDLS, CDR2 YYNGEE, per germline. Trimming shortened V by 1 base and J by 2 bases, and 10 bases separated the two germline ends. CDR3 length equals 14 residues. The CDR3 coding sequence is TGTGCCAGCAGCGTATCCCCAGGGGCCTACGAGCAGTACTTC. It specifies CASSVSPGAYEQYF.

The rearrangement joins TRBV15 to TRBJ2-3; unclear D gene. There are 15 residues in the CDR3. Germline V gene lookup returns CDR1 LNHNV and CDR2 YYDKDF (reference sequence). Trimming took off 8 bases at V and 0 bases at J, with 15 bases between the two ends. The CDR3 DNA sequence: TGTGCCACCCGCCTAGGACCTTCTAGCACAGATACGCAGTATTTT. This sequence encodes CATRLGPSSTDTQYF.

This clone has at least ten counts. V and J are TRBV4-2 and TRBJ2-2; D call uncertain. The CDR3 loop spans 15 amino acids. Trimming pared 0 bases from V and 4 bases from J, leaving 9 bases between. Germline CDR1 LGHNA, CDR2 YNFKEQ. CDR3 protein: CASSQDFSGTGELFF. The CDR3 DNA is TGTGCCAGCAGCCAAGATTTTTCGGGCACCGGGGAGCTGTTTTTT.

The chain links TRBV5-5 to TRBJ2-7; weak D call: TRBD2 (5 bases). This CDR3 region has 16 residues. V lost 1 base to trimming and J lost 3 bases, with 17 bases between them. Per the germline V gene, CDR1 is SGHKS and CDR2 is YYEKEE (reference sequence). The CDR3 protein is CASSLSMSRLRYEQYF. In nucleotides, the CDR3 is TGTGCCAGCAGCTTGAGTATGTCGCGACTACGCTACGAGCAGTACTTC.

This clone was observed many times. This rearrangement joins TRBV4-2 to TRBJ1-1, with D maybe TRBD1 (6 bases). The CDR3 contains 14 residues. Trimming took 1 base from V and 8 from J, leaving 14 bases between them. Germline V CDR1 and CDR2: LGHNA, YNFKEQ. In DNA, the CDR3 is TGTGCCAGCAGCCAAGGAGCCACAGGGAGGGAAGCTTTCTTT. Protein sequence: CASSQGATGREAFF.

The chain has TRBV2 and TRBJ2-2; D is possibly TRBD1 (6 bases). Trimming stripped 4 bases from V and 1 base from J, with 19 bases between. CDR3 size: 18 residues. Per the germline V gene, CDR1 is SNHLY and CDR2 is FYNNEI. The DNA for the CDR3 is TGTGCCAGCAGTGTGGAGTCCAATCTCAGGGGGAACACCGGGGAGCTGTTTTTT. It specifies CASSVESNLRGNTGELFF.

The chain uses TRBV6-5 and TRBJ2-2; D remains ambiguous. Looked up from germline, CDR1 is MNHEY and CDR2 is SVGAGI. The CDR3 length is 14 residues. Trimming removed 7 bases at V and 6 bases at J, with 15 bases between. DNA for the CDR3: TGTGCCAGCACCCTCGACCCCTTGGCCGGGGAGCTGTTTTTT. Protein product: CASTLDPLAGELFF.

This chain joins TRBV4-3 and TRBJ2-5; 7 nucleotides match TRBD1. The CDR3 is 15 amino acids. V shed 0 bases and J 2 bases; nucleotides not matched to a gene: 3. Looked up from germline, CDR1 is LGHNA and CDR2 is YSLEER. In nucleotides, the CDR3 is TGCGCCAGCAGCCAAGATAAGACAGGGCAAGAGACCCAGTACTTC. Translating gives CASSQDKTGQETQYF.

This chain links TRBV6-5 with TRBJ2-2; D is undetermined. CDR3 length: 14 amino acids. V was trimmed by 6 bases and J by 3 bases, leaving 11 bases between them. Germline lookup yields CDR1 MNHEY and CDR2 SVGAGI. CDR3 DNA: TGTGCCAGCAGGGCCTTGTTGGACACCGGGGAGCTGTTTTTT. Translating gives CASRALLDTGELFF.